The clone carrying this T cell receptor (beta chain) was observed a few times. The data derive from a study of blood T cell repertoires in COVID-19. The data were produced by immunoSEQ multiplex PCR, yet TCRdb's version contains in-frame clones alone and is incomplete. The repertoire includes 350,000 to 450,000 clones, 75% to 90% of them detected once, and 1.1% sits in the top ten. Germline lookup yields CDR1 MNHEY and CDR2 SVGAGI. V was clipped by 6 bases and J by 1 base; unmatched bases: 0. The CDR3 is 13 amino acids. The chain employs TRBV6-5 and TRBJ2-5, with TRBD2 matching 9 bases. The receptor's source is a man aged 30 to 45 who had recovered from COVID-19. The sample taken for sequencing was PBMCs or T cells enriched from blood (not recorded which). CDR3 in DNA: TGTGCCAGCAGGACTAGCGGCCAAGAGACCCAGTACTTC. This encodes CASRTSGQETQYF.